This passage covers 27 T cell receptor beta chains from one sample sequenced in a study of human CD8 memory T cell subsets. UMI-labeled 5' RACE yielded the TCR beta libraries. Each CDR3 protein gets one entry in TCRdb, which reprocessed the 5' RACE reads and gives no DNA. The repertoire table contains fewer than 20,000 distinct CDR3 sequences. The specimen was CD8+ T cells from PBMCs. All receptors come from a human donor in good health.

The chain uses TRBV28 and TRBJ2-2; TCRdb's D call, TRBD1, is unchecked because there is no DNA. Germline V gene lookup returns CDR1 MDHEN and CDR2 SYDVKM. The CDR3 has 18 residues. The CDR3 protein is CASSLSDRGTTNTGELFF.

This sequence joins TRBV19 and TRBJ2-1. From germline, CDR1 is LNHDA and CDR2 SQIVND (reference sequence). The CDR3 totals 15 residues. CDR3 protein: CASSITSSSYNEQFF.

The chain joins TRBV20-1 to TRBJ2-1. The CDR3 covers 16 residues. CDR1 is DFQATT and CDR2 is SNEGSKA in the germline V gene (reference sequence). The CDR3 region is CSAKVMAGGSYNEQFF.

This sequence joins TRBV24-1 and TRBJ2-7; TCRdb reports TRBD1, a call that lacks DNA to check it against. The CDR3 covers 14 residues. Germline V gene data show CDR1 as KGHDR and CDR2 as SFDVKD. The CDR3 loop reads CATSDPGFGHEQYF.

The V and J genes are TRBV27 and TRBJ1-5. CDR3 size: 13 residues. Germline CDR1 reads MNHEY; CDR2 reads SMNVEV (reference sequence). The CDR3 here is CASSLFSGQPQHF.

This chain connects TRBV14 to TRBJ2-3; checking the TCRdb D call of TRBD2 is not possible without DNA. The CDR3 contains 18 residues. Germline CDR1 is SGHDN and CDR2 is FVKESK. The CDR3: CASSQDHYSGSSTDTQYF.

V and J are TRBV10-3 and TRBJ2-5. The CDR3 totals 11 residues. CDR1 is ENHRY, CDR2 SYGVKD, per germline. CDR3 in amino acids: CATRDSKTQYF.

This clonotype is deemed medium-sized by its frequency. The rearrangement uses TRBV29-1 and TRBJ1-1; TCRdb names TRBD1, which stays unverified in the absence of DNA. Germline CDR1 SQVTM, CDR2 ANQGSEA. The CDR3 spans 14 residues. The CDR3: CSAAGTGGWTEAFF.

V gene TRBV15 combines with J gene TRBJ2-3; the TCRdb D gene call, TRBD2, has no DNA to confirm it. The CDR3 is made up of 16 amino acids. The V gene's germline CDR1 is LNHNV and CDR2 YYDKDF (reference sequence). CDR3 in amino acids: CATSRGWDSSTDTQYF.

The chain uses TRBV9 and TRBJ2-5; TCRdb returns TRBD1, unconfirmable since there is no DNA. The CDR3 is 14 residues long. From germline, CDR1 is SGDLS and CDR2 YYNGEE. CDR3 sequence: CASSSWTGAETQYF. Drawing the rest from reference TRBV9 and TRBJ2-5, the complete variable domain is DSGVTQTPKHLITATGQRVTLRCSPRSGDLSVYWYQQSLDQGLQFLIQYYNGEERAKGNILERFSAQQFPDLHSELNLSSLELGDSALYFCASSSWTGAETQYFGPGTRLLVL.

V gene TRBV28 combines with J gene TRBJ2-3; TCRdb proposes TRBD2, but this gene call is untestable without DNA. Germline CDR1 and CDR2: MDHEN and SYDVKM. The CDR3 covers 15 residues. The chain's CDR3 is CASSPSGDYTDTQYF.

V and J are TRBV12-3 or TRBV12-4 and TRBJ2-2; TCRdb calls TRBD1, which cannot be checked without DNA. This CDR3 spans 15 amino acids. This CDR3 is CASSETGSNTGELFF.

V is TRBV7-9 and J is TRBJ2-7; TCRdb's D gene call, TRBD1, goes unchecked for lack of DNA. Germline V CDR1 and CDR2: SEHNR, FQNEAQ (reference sequence). The CDR3 contains 14 residues. CDR3 protein: CASSLTGGGDEQYF.

The rearrangement uses TRBV6-2 or TRBV6-3 and TRBJ1-1; with no DNA, the TCRdb D assignment of TRBD1 cannot be verified. The CDR3 is 15 amino acids. Germline CDR1 is MNHEY and CDR2 is SVGEGT. The CDR3 loop reads CASSYGTVMNTEAFF.

The V gene is TRBV29-1, the J gene TRBJ1-1. The CDR3 has 13 amino acids. Germline CDR1 and CDR2: SQVTM and ANQGSEA. The chain's CDR3 is CSVPARVETEAFF.

The J gene is TRBJ2-7, the V gene TRBV4-1. The CDR3 runs 14 residues. Germline CDR1 and CDR2: MGHRA and YSYEKL. The CDR3 region is CASSHLSRPYEQYF.

This rearrangement joins TRBV6-5 to TRBJ1-1; no DNA is available, so the TRBD1 call from TCRdb remains unchecked. The germline V gene encodes CDR1 MNHEY and CDR2 SVGAGI. The CDR3 consists of 13 residues. CDR3 loop: CASNQGSHTEAFF.

This chain connects TRBV2 to TRBJ2-1; TCRdb designates TRBD2, a call that cannot be tested without DNA. Germline CDR1 reads SNHLY; CDR2 reads FYNNEI. CDR3 length: 13 amino acids. CDR3 protein: CADSGFPYNEQFF.

The V call is TRBV27, the J call TRBJ2-1; the TRBD1 assignment by TCRdb is unverifiable without DNA. CDR3 length: 13 amino acids. In germline, CDR1 is MNHEY, CDR2 SMNVEV (reference sequence). CDR3 protein: CASTGNTYNEQFF.

V and J are TRBV15 and TRBJ2-1; no DNA is available, so the TRBD1 call from TCRdb remains unchecked. The germline gives CDR1 LNHNV, CDR2 YYDKDF (reference sequence). The CDR3 loop spans 14 amino acids. This CDR3 reads CATSRARDYNEQFF.

The rearrangement joins TRBV28 to TRBJ2-7. CDR1 is MDHEN, CDR2 SYDVKM, per germline. CDR3 length: 13 amino acids. The CDR3 loop reads CASSLQGKYEQYF.

V and J are TRBV5-1 and TRBJ2-7. The germline CDR1 and CDR2 sequences are SGHRS and YFSETQ. The CDR3 has 15 residues. The CDR3 spells CASSLEGGVSYEQYF.

The chain employs TRBV24-1 and TRBJ2-1; TCRdb lists TRBD1, though no DNA is available to test this call. The germline gives CDR1 KGHDR, CDR2 SFDVKD. The CDR3 consists of 16 residues. The chain's CDR3 is CATSDLIREGDNEQFF.

The chain combines TRBV5-6 with TRBJ2-7. From germline, CDR1 is SGHDT and CDR2 YYEEEE. The CDR3 is 11 amino acids. This CDR3 is CASSATGEQYF. Filled out from reference TRBV5-6 and TRBJ2-7, the complete variable domain reads DAGVTQSPTHLIKTRGQQVTLRCSPKSGHDTVSWYQQALGQGPQFIFQYYEEEERQRGNFPDRFSGHQFPNYSSELNVNALLLGDSALYLCASSATGEQYFGPGTRLTVT.

This chain joins TRBV29-1 and TRBJ2-7; there is no DNA to check the TCRdb D call of TRBD2. This CDR3 comprises 15 residues. CDR1 SQVTM and CDR2 ANQGSEA come from the germline V gene. The CDR3 is CSVEGGQGYDYEQYF.

V is TRBV28 and J is TRBJ1-6; the TRBD1 assignment by TCRdb is unverifiable without DNA. The CDR3 sequence is 15 residues long. CDR1 is MDHEN, CDR2 SYDVKM, per germline. CDR3 sequence: CASSLTGGSNSPLHF.

This chain connects TRBV27 to TRBJ1-1; TCRdb returns TRBD1, unconfirmable since there is no DNA. This CDR3 contains 15 residues. The germline V gene has CDR1 MNHEY and CDR2 SMNVEV (reference sequence). CDR3 protein: CASSPIQGRITEAFF.